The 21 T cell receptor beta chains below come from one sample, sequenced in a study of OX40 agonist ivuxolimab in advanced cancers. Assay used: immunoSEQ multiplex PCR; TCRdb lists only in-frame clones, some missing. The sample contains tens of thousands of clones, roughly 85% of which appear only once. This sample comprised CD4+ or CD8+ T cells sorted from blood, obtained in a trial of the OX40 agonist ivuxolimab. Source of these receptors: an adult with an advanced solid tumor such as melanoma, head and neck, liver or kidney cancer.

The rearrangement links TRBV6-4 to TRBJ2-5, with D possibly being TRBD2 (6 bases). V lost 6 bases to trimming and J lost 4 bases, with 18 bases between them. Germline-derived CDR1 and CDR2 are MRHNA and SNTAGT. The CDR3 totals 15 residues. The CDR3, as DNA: TGTGCCAGCAGCCTCCTGGCGGGGACCCCAGAGACCCAGTACTTC. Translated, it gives CASSLLAGTPETQYF.

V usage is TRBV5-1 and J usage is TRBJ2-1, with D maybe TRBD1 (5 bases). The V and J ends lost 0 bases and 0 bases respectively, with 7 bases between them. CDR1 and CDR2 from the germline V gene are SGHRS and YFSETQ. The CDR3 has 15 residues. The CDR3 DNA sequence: TGCGCCAGCAGCTTGGGACAGCGCTCCTACAATGAGCAGTTCTTC. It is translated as CASSLGQRSYNEQFF.

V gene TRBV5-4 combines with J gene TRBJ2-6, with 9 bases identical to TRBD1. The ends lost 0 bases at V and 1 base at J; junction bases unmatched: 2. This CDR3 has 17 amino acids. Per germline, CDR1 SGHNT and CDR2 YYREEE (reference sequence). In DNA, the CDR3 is TGTGCCAGCAGCTTGGGGACAGGGGCTTCTGGGGCCAACGTCCTGACTTTC. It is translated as CASSLGTGASGANVLTF.

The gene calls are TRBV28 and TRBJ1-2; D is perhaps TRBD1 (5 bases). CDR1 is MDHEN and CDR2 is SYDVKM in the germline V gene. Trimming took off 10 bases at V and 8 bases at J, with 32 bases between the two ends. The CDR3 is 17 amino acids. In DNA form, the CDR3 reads TGTGCCACCATGAAGGGAGGGACCGATGGTTATACGGAAGGCTACACCTTC. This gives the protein CATMKGGTDGYTEGYTF.

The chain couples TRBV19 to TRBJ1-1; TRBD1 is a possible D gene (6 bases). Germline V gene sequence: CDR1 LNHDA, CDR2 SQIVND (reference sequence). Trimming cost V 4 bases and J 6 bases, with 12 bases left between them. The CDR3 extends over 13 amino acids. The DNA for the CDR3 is TGTGCCAGTAGTAGAAGCGGGGGCGCTGAAGCTTTCTTT. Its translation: CASSRSGGAEAFF.

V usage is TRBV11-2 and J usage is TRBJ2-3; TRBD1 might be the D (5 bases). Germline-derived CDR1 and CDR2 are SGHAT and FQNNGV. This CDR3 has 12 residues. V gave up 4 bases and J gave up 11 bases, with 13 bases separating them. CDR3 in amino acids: CASSSGQGRQYF. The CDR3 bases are TGTGCCAGCAGCTCCGGGCAGGGCCGGCAGTATTTT.

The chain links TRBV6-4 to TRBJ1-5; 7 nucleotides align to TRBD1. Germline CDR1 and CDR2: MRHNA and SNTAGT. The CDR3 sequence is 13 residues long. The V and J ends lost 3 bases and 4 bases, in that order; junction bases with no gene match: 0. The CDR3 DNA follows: TGTGCCAGCAGTGAGGACAGGAATCAGCCCCAGCATTTT. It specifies CASSEDRNQPQHF.

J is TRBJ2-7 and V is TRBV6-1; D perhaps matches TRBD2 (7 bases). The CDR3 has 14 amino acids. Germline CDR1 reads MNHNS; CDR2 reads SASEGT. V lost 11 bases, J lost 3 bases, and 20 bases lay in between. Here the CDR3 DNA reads TGTGCCTCCAAAGGGGGGAGGGCCGTCTACGAGCAGTACTTC. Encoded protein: CASKGGRAVYEQYF.

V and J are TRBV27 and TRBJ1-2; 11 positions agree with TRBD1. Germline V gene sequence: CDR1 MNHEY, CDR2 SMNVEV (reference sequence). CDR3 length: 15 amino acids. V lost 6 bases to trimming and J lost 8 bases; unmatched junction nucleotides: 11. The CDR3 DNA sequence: TGTGCCAGCAGACGGACAGGGGGCGCCTTAGGGGGCTACACCTTC. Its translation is CASRRTGGALGGYTF.

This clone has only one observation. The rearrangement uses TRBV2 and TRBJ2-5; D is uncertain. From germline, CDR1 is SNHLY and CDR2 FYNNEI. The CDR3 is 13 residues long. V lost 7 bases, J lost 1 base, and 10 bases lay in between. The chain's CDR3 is CASTALVQETQYF. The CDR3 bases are TGTGCCAGCACGGCCCTAGTCCAAGAGACCCAGTACTTC.

CDR3 sequence (DNA): TGTGCCAGCAGCTCGGGGACAGGGGGGATTTACGAGCAGTACTTC. Translation gives CASSSGTGGIYEQYF. V usage is TRBV5-4 and J usage is TRBJ2-7; the match to TRBD1 covers 11 bases. CDR1 and CDR2 (germline): SGHNT, YYREEE (reference sequence). V was clipped by 3 bases and J by 4 bases; unmatched bases: 6. CDR3 length equals 15 residues.

The CDR3 DNA sequence: TGTGCCAGTAGTACGAGACAGGGGGTCTACTACAATGAGCAGTTCTTC. Translated, it gives CASSTRQGVYYNEQFF. This sequence joins TRBV19 and TRBJ2-1; 9 nucleotides match TRBD1. J lost 3 bases, V lost 4 bases, and 7 bases had no gene match. The CDR3 has 16 residues. CDR1 is LNHDA, CDR2 SQIVND, per germline (reference sequence).

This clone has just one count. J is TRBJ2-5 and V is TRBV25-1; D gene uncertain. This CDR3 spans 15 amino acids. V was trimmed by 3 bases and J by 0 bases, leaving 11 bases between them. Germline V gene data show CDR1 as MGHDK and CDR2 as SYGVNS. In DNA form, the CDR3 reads TGTGCCAGCAGTGAGTGGACGGTACACCAAGAGACCCAGTACTTC. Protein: CASSEWTVHQETQYF.

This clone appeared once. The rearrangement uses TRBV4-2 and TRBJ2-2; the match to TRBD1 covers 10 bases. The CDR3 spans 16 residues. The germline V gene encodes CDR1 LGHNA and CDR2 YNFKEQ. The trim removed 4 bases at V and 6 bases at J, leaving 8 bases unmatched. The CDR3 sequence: CASSPPGQGIPGELFF. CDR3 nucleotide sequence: TGTGCCAGCAGCCCTCCGGGACAGGGGATCCCCGGGGAGCTGTTTTTT.

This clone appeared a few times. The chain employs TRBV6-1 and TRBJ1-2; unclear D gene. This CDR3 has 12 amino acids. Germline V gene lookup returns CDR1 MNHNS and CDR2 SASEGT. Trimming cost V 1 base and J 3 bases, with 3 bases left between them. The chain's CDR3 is CASSEVHYGYTF. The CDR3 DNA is TGTGCCAGCAGTGAAGTACACTATGGCTACACCTTC.

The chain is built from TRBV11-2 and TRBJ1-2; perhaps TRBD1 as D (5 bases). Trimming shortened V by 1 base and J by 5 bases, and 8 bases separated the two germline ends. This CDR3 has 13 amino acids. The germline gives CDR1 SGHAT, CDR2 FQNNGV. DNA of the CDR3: TGTGCCAGCAGCTTAGGGGGCTGGTATGGCTACACCTTC. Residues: CASSLGGWYGYTF.

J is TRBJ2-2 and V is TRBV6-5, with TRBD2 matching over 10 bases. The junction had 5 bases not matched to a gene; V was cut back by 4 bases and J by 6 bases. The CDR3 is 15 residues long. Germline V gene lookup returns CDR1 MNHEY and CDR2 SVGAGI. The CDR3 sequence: CASSLGLASAGELFF. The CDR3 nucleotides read TGTGCCAGCAGTTTGGGACTAGCGTCGGCCGGGGAGCTGTTTTTT.

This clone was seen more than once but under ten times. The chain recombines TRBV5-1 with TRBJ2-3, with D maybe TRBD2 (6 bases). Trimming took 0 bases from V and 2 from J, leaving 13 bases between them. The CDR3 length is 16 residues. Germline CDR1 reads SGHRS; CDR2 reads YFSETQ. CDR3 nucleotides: TGCGCCAGCAGCTTGGTCTTAGCGGAGTCCACAGATACGCAGTATTTT. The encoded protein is CASSLVLAESTDTQYF.

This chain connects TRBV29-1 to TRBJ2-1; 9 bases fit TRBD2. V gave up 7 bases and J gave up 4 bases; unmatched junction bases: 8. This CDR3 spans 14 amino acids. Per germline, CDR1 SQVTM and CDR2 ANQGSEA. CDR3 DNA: TGCAGCGCACTACTAGCGGGCCGTTACAATGAGCAGTTCTTC. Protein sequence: CSALLAGRYNEQFF.

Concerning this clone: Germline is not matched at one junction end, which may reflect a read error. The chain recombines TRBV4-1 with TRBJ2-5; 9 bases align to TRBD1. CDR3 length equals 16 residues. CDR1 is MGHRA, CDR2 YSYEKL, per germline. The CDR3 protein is CASGHLRDRAQETQYF. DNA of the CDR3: TGCGCCAGCGGCCATCTCCGGGACAGGGCCCAAGAGACCCAGTACTTC.

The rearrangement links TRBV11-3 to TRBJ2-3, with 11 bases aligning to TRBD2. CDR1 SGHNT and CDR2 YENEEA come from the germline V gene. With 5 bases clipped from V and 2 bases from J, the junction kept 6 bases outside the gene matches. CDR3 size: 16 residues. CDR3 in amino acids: CASSISTSGNTDTQYF. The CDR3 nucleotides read TGTGCCAGCAGCATTTCGACTAGCGGGAACACAGATACGCAGTATTTT.